The rows below give T cell receptor beta chains drawn from one sample of a study of sequential checkpoint blockade in melanoma. Clones were sequenced by immunoSEQ multiplex PCR, and TCRdb holds only the in-frame ones, with some missing. The profile shows some 18,000 clones, roughly three quarters of them singletons. The sequencing here drew on CD8+ T cells sorted from blood (inferred from file names), taken from a patient given nivolumab and ipilimumab in sequence. The receptors were sampled from a human donor with melanoma. CDR3s include the opening cysteine and the closing phenylalanine or tryptophan. The order of the fields is V gene, D gene, clone size, J gene, CDR3 protein, CDR3 DNA. D genes are given only for firm matches. Clone size is given for some rows only: seen once, a few or many times, or a class if the clone is expanded.

>TRBV5-8|TRBD1|.|TRBJ1-2
CASSSFAAGQGVYGYTF
TGTGCCAGCAGCTCCTTCGCGGCGGGACAGGGAGTCTATGGCTACACCTTC
>TRBV30|.|.|TRBJ1-1
CAWSVSGGTEAFF
TGTGCCTGGAGTGTCAGCGGGGGCACTGAAGCTTTCTTT
>TRBV4-3|.|.|TRBJ1-4
CASGLTVTNEKLFF
TGCGCCAGCGGTTTGACAGTCACTAATGAAAAACTGTTTTTT
>TRBV18|.|.|TRBJ1-5
CASSPKDSPDQPQHF
TGTGCCAGCTCACCCAAGGACAGTCCGGATCAGCCCCAGCATTTT
>TRBV4-1|TRBD1|once|TRBJ1-1
CASSQEGTGNTEAFF
TGCGCCAGCAGCCAAGAAGGGACAGGGAACACTGAAGCTTTCTTT
>TRBV6-5|TRBD1|.|TRBJ2-7
CASSSGQGLYEQYF
TGTGCCAGCAGTTCGGGACAGGGGCTCTACGAGCAGTACTTC
>TRBV14|TRBD1|.|TRBJ1-5
CASSLRRTGANQPQHF
TGTGCCAGCAGCCTACGACGGACAGGGGCCAATCAGCCCCAGCATTTT
>TRBV27|.|.|TRBJ2-7
CASSLLGSGSYEQYF
TGTGCCAGCAGTTTATTAGGTAGCGGTTCCTACGAGCAGTACTTC
>TRBV6-6|TRBD2|.|TRBJ2-7
CASSLRGDSYEQYF
TGTGCCAGCAGTTTGCGGGGGGATTCCTACGAGCAGTACTTC
>TRBV5-8|TRBD2|.|TRBJ2-1
CASSALAGGTYNEQFF
TGTGCCAGCAGCGCGTTAGCGGGAGGAACCTACAATGAGCAGTTCTTC
>TRBV5-4|TRBD1|few|TRBJ2-7
CASSFRGPDEQYF
TGTGCCAGCAGCTTCAGGGGGCCCGACGAGCAGTACTTC
>TRBV6-1|.|.|TRBJ2-7
CASGPWTVAYEQYF
TGTGCCAGCGGTCCGTGGACAGTGGCCTACGAGCAGTACTTC
>TRBV28|TRBD2|.|TRBJ2-7
CASSLLGTSGSYEQYF
TGTGCCAGCAGTTTATTAGGGACTAGCGGATCCTACGAGCAGTACTTC
>TRBV19|TRBD2|.|TRBJ2-7
CASSIGLAGGYEQYF
TGTGCCAGTAGTATCGGGCTAGCGGGAGGCTACGAGCAGTACTTC
>TRBV6-5|TRBD2|few|TRBJ2-7
CASSYGGSYEQYF
TGTGCCAGCAGTTACGGCGGGAGCTACGAGCAGTACTTC
>TRBV4-3|TRBD1|.|TRBJ1-4
CASSPSGGTGLEKLFF
TGCGCCAGCAGCCCGTCCGGCGGGACAGGGTTGGAAAAACTGTTTTTT
>TRBV7-2|TRBD1|.|TRBJ1-5
CASSPGTAMSQPQHF
TGTGCCAGCAGCCCGGGGACAGCCATGAGTCAGCCCCAGCATTTT
>TRBV6-1|TRBD1|.|TRBJ1-2
CASSSQGADGYTF
TGTGCCAGCAGTTCCCAGGGGGCGGATGGCTACACCTTC
>TRBV9|TRBD2|.|TRBJ2-7
CASSAGGGYAYEQYF
TGTGCCAGCAGCGCGGGGGGGGGATACGCATACGAGCAGTACTTC
>TRBV9|TRBD1|.|TRBJ1-2
CASSVEYRGGSYGYTF
TGTGCCAGCAGCGTAGAATATAGAGGGGGCTCGTATGGCTACACCTTC
>TRBV9|.|.|TRBJ1-1
CASSVHRVGYTEAFF
TGTGCCAGCAGCGTTCACAGGGTCGGGTACACTGAAGCTTTCTTT
>TRBV4-1|.|.|TRBJ2-7
CASSLGTSNYEQYF
TGCGCCAGCAGCTTGGGGACTTCTAACTACGAGCAGTACTTC
>TRBV4-1|.|.|TRBJ1-5
CASSQDQNSNQPQHF
TGCGCCAGCAGCCAAGATCAGAATAGCAATCAGCCCCAGCATTTT
>TRBV9|.|.|TRBJ1-1
CASSVGTATEAFF
TGTGCCAGCAGCGTAGGGACTGCGACTGAAGCTTTCTTT
>TRBV27|.|.|TRBJ2-7
CASSLGIEQYF
TGTGCCAGCAGTCTAGGAATCGAGCAGTACTTC
>TRBV21-1|.|.|TRBJ1-5
CASGEQGRRRQPQHF
TGTGCCAGCGGGGAACAGGGAAGGCGCCGTCAGCCCCAGCATTTT
>TRBV4-1|.|.|TRBJ1-1
CASSQGPGNTEAFF
TGCGCCAGCAGCCAAGGTCCGGGGAACACTGAAGCTTTCTTT
>TRBV9|.|.|TRBJ1-1
CASSVGGDQMAEAFF
TGTGCCAGCAGCGTCGGAGGGGACCAGATGGCTGAAGCTTTCTTT
>TRBV10-3|TRBD1|.|TRBJ2-7
CAISEIPGQPSYEQYF
TGTGCCATCAGTGAGATTCCGGGACAGCCTAGCTACGAGCAGTACTTC